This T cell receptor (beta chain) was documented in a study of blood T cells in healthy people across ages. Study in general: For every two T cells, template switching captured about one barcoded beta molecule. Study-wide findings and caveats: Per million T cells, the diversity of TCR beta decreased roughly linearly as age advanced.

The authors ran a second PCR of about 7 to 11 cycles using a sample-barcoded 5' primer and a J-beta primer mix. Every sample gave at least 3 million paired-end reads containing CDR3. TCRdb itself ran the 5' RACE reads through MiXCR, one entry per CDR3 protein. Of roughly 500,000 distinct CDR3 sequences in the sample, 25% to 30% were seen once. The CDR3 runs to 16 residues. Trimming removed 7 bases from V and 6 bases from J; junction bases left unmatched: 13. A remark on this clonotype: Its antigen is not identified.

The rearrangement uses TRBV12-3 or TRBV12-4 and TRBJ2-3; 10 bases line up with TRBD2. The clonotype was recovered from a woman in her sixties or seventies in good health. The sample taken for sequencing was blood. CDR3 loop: CASNRPQVAGGDTQYF. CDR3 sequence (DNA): TGTGCCAGCAACAGGCCCCAAGTAGCGGGGGGCGATACGCAGTATTTT.